This T cell receptor beta chain comes out of a study of blood T cell repertoires in COVID-19. The assay was immunoSEQ multiplex PCR, and TCRdb's table has in-frame clones only and misses some. The table includes more than 150,000 clones, roughly nine tenths detected once. Trimming removed 0 bases at V and 8 bases at J, with 7 bases between. The CDR3 consists of 12 residues. Per germline, CDR1 GTSNPN and CDR2 SVGIG (reference sequence). The origin of this receptor is a man aged 55 to 70 with acute or convalescent COVID-19. The chain has TRBV30 and TRBJ1-4; no clear D. Sequenced sample: peripheral blood. The CDR3 protein is CAWSVIREKLFF. The CDR3 DNA reads TGTGCCTGGAGTGTAATCAGGGAAAAACTGTTTTTT.